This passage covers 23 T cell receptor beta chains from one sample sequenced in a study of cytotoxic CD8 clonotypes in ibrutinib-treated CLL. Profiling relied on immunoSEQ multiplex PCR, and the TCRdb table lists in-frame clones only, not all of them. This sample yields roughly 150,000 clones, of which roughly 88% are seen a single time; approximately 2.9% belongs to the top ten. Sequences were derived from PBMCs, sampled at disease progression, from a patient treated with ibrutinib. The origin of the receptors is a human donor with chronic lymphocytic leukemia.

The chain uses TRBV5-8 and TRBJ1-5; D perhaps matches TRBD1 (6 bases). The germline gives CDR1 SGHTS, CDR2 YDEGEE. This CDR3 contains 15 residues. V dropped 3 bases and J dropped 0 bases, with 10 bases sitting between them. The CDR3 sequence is CASSWGQGSNQPQHF. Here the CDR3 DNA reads TGTGCCAGCAGCTGGGGGCAGGGTAGCAATCAGCCCCAGCATTTT. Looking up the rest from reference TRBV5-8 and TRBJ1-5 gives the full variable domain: EAGVTQSPTHLIKTRGQQATLRCSPISGHTSVYWYQQALGLGLQFLLWYDEGEERNRGNFPPRFSGRQFPNYSSELNVNALELEDSALYLCASSWGQGSNQPQHFGDGTRLSIL.

CDR3 nucleotides: TGTGCCAGCAGTCGCGGACAGGTTTACTATGGCTACACCTTC. Translated, it gives CASSRGQVYYGYTF. The gene calls are TRBV28 and TRBJ1-2, with 7 bases aligning to TRBD1. This CDR3 contains 14 residues. Trimming cost V 5 bases and J 3 bases; bases outside gene matches: 6. Germline loops: CDR1 MDHEN, CDR2 SYDVKM.

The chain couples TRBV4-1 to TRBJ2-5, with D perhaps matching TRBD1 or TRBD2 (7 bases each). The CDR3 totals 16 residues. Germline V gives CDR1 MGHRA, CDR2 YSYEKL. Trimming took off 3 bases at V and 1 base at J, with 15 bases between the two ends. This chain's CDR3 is CASSQGGTASQETQYF. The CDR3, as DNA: TGCGCCAGCAGCCAGGGGGGGACAGCTTCCCAAGAGACCCAGTACTTC.

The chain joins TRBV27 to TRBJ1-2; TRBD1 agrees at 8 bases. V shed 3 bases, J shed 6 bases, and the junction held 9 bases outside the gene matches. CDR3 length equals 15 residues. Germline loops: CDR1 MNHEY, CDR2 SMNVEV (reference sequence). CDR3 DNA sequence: TGTGCCAGCAGTTTGAGGGGACAGGCGGGTAATGGCTACACCTTC. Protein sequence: CASSLRGQAGNGYTF.

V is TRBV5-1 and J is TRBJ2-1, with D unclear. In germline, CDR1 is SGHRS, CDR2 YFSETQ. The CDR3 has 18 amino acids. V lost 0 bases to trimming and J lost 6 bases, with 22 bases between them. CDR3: CASSLVTGPKEPRNEQFF. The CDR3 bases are TGCGCCAGCAGCTTGGTCACGGGCCCCAAAGAACCTCGCAATGAGCAGTTCTTC.

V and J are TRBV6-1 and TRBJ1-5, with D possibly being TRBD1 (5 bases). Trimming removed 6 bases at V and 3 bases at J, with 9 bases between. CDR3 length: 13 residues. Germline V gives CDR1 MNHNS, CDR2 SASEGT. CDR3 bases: TGTGCCAGCAGGCTAGGGGCCAATCAGCCCCAGCATTTT. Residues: CASRLGANQPQHF.

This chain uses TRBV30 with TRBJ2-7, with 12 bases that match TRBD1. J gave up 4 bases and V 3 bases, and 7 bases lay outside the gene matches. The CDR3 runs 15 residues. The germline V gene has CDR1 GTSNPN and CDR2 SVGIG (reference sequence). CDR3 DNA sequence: TGTGCCTGGAGCAAGGGACAGGGGGCTGTTTACGAGCAGTACTTC. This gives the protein CAWSKGQGAVYEQYF.

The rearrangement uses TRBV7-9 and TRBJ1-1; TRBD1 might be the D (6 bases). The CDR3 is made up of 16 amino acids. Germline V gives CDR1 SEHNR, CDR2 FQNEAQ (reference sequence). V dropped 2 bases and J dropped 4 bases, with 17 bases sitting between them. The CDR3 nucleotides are TGTGCCAGCAGCTTAATTGTGGGGGCTGGCGGCACTGAAGCTTTCTTT. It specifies CASSLIVGAGGTEAFF.

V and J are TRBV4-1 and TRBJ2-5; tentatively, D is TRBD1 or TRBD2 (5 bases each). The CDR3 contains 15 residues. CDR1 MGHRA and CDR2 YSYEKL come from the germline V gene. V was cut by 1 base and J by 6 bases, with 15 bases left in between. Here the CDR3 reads CASSQVSGRVKTQYF. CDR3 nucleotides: TGCGCCAGCAGCCAAGTGTCGGGGCGAGTGAAGACCCAGTACTTC.

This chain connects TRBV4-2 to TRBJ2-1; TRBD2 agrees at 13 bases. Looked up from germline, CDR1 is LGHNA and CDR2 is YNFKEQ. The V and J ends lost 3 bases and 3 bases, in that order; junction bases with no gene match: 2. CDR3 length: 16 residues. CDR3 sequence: CASSQGLAGSYNEQFF. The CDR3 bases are TGTGCCAGCAGCCAGGGACTAGCGGGGAGCTACAATGAGCAGTTCTTC.

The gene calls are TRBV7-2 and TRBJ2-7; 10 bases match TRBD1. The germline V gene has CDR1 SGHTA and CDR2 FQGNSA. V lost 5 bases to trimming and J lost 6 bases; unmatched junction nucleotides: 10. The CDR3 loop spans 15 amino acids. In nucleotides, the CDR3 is TGTGCCAGCAGCGACGGACAGGGGGTCATCGGCGAGCAGTACTTC. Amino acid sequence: CASSDGQGVIGEQYF.

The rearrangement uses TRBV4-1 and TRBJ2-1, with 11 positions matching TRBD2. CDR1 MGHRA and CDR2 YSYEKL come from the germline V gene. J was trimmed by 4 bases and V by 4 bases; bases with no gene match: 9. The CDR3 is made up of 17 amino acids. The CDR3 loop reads CASSPNSLAGVYNEQFF. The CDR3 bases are TGCGCCAGCAGCCCGAACTCACTAGCGGGAGTATACAATGAGCAGTTCTTC.

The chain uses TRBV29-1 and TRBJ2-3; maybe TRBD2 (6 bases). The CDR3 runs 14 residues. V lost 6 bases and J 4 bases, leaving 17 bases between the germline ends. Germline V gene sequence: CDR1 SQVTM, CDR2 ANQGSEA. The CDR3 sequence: CSVRGGSKPDTQYF. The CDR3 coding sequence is TGCAGCGTCCGTGGGGGGAGTAAACCAGATACGCAGTATTTT.

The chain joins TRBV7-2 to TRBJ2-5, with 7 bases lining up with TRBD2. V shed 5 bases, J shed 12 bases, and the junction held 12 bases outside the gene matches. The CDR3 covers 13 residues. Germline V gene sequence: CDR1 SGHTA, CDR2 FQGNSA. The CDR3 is CASSPPATGGKYF. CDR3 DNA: TGTGCCAGCAGCCCCCCCGCTACGGGGGGTAAGTACTTC.

The CDR3 sequence: CSVVSFVGSETQYF. The CDR3 DNA reads TGCAGCGTTGTCAGTTTTGTAGGTTCGGAGACCCAGTACTTC. The rearrangement uses TRBV29-1 and TRBJ2-5; no firm D call. The CDR3 extends over 14 amino acids. Germline CDR1 is SQVTM and CDR2 is ANQGSEA. V was shortened by 4 bases and J by 5 bases, with 17 bases between the two germline ends.

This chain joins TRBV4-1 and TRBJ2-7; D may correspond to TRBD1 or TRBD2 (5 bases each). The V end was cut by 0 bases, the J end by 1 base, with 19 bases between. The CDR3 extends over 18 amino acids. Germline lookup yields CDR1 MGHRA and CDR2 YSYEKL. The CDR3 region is CASSQDGLGTAFSYEQYF. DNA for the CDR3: TGCGCCAGCAGCCAAGACGGACTCGGGACGGCTTTTTCCTACGAGCAGTACTTC.

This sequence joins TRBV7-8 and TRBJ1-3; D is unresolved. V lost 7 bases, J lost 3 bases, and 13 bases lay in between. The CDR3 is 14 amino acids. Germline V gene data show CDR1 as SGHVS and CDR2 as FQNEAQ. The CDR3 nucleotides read TGTGCCAGCAACTACAGAGCGAATGGAAACACCATATATTTT. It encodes CASNYRANGNTIYF.

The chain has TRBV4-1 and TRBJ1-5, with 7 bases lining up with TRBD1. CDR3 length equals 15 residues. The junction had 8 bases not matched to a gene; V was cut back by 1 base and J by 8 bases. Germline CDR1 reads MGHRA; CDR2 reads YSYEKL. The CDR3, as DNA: TGCGCCAGCAGCCAAGGACAGGGTAATTCGGAGCCCCAGCATTTT. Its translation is CASSQGQGNSEPQHF.

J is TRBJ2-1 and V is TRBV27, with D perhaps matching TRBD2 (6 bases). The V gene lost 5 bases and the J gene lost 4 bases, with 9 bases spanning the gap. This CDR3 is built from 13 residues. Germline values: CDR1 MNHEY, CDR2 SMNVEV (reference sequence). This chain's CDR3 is CASSLGGYNEQFF. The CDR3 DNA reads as TGTGCCAGCAGTCTCGGGGGTTACAATGAGCAGTTCTTC.

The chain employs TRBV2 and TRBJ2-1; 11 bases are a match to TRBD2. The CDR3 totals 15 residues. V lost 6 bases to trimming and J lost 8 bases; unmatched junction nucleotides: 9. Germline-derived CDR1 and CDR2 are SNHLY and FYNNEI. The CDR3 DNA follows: TGTGCCAGCAGCTCTACTAGCGGGAGTATGGATGAGCAGTTCTTC. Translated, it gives CASSSTSGSMDEQFF.

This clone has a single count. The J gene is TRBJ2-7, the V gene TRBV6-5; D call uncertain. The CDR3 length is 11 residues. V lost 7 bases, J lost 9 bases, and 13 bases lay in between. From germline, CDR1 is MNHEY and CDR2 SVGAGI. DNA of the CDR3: TGTGCCAGCAACAAGGGTCCCGCGCAGTACTTC. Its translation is CASNKGPAQYF.

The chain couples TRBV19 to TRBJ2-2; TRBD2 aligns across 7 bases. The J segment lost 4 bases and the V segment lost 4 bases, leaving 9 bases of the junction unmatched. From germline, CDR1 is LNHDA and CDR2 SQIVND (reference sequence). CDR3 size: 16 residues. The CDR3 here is CASSKEGGPTTGELFF. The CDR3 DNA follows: TGTGCCAGTAGTAAGGAGGGAGGGCCTACCACCGGGGAGCTGTTTTTT.

CDR3 in amino acids: CASSVGLGLGNGYTF. CDR3 nucleotide sequence: TGTGCCAGCAGCGTAGGTCTGGGATTGGGGAATGGCTACACCTTC. The gene calls are TRBV9 and TRBJ1-2; the D is unclear. This CDR3 contains 15 residues. V gave up 0 bases and J gave up 6 bases, with 15 bases separating them. Germline CDR1 reads SGDLS; CDR2 reads YYNGEE.